This is a list of T cell receptor beta chains from one sample in a study of T cells in Graves' hyperthyroidism and ophthalmopathy. One entry per CDR3 protein, called by TCRdb with MiXCR from the multiplex PCR reads. Of under 500,000 distinct CDR3 sequences in the sample, roughly 13% were seen once. Sequenced sample: blood. These receptor sequences come from a man aged 50 to 60 with Graves' ophthalmopathy. The CDR3 runs from the conserved cysteine through the conserved F or W. Each record gives: CDR3 length, V gene, J gene, clone size, CDR3 protein. Size is omitted from some rows. Given values are once, few, many or a class for expanded clones.

>19|TRBV5-1|TRBJ2-7|many
CASSARITGTTRLTYEQYF
>11|TRBV24-1|TRBJ2-2|-
CATSENWELFF
>13|TRBV20-1|TRBJ1-1|many
CSAPGPRSTEAFF
>12|TRBV28|TRBJ2-7|many
CASSLGENEQYF
>12|TRBV9|TRBJ2-1|-
CASSVRYNEQFF
>13|TRBV20-1|TRBJ2-2|many
CSAKNVNTGELFF
>14|TRBV7-8|TRBJ2-5|many
CASSLMALQETQYF
>15|TRBV6-1|TRBJ1-6|-
CASSVQDSYNSPLHF
>14|TRBV30|TRBJ1-1|many
CAWRSPGQNTEAFF
>16|TRBV25-1|TRBJ2-7|-
CASSEDVFSGRFEQYF
>16|TRBV7-2|TRBJ2-1|many
CASRPSGGNTYNEQFF
>15|TRBV6-2/TRBV6-3|TRBJ1-5|few
CASSVDRLRNQPQHF
>15|TRBV12-3/TRBV12-4|TRBJ2-4|-
CASSFRAGAKNIQYF
>12|TRBV6-6|TRBJ2-1|many
CASSYSNVEQFF
>17|TRBV2|TRBJ2-1|-
CASSERTSGSGRHEQFF
>16|TRBV18|TRBJ2-7|many
CASSPLIIGGRREQYF
>13|TRBV6-2/TRBV6-3|TRBJ2-1|few
CAGRTSGNPEQFF
>16|TRBV20-1|TRBJ2-5|many
CSATPQGRPAKETQYF
>14|TRBV5-5|TRBJ1-4|few
CASSTRGAVEKLFF
>21|TRBV19|TRBJ2-1|-
CASSILGMGTGGSVRTNEQFF
>14|TRBV7-8|TRBJ2-7|many
CASSLATGFYEQYF
>17|TRBV20-1|TRBJ2-2|many
CSAAPGLARRNTGELFF
>17|TRBV10-2|TRBJ2-1|few
CASRDLAGPPTYNEQFF
>14|TRBV14|TRBJ1-4|-
CASSQMSGYEKLFF
>12|TRBV30|TRBJ2-1|many
CAWRGTSGRQFF
>10|TRBV29-1|TRBJ2-5|few
CSVAQETQYF
>15|TRBV6-1|TRBJ1-5|few
CASSVRTGANQPQHF
>16|TRBV3-1|TRBJ2-3|many
CASSQTTSGRTDTQYF
>16|TRBV12-3/TRBV12-4|TRBJ2-5|many
CASSLMDRGRRETQYF
>14|TRBV12-3/TRBV12-4|TRBJ1-1|-
CASSLREGNTEAFF
>15|TRBV27|TRBJ2-5|many
CASSESPGRKETQYF
>13|TRBV27|TRBJ2-1|many
CASSWVAGYEQFF
>11|TRBV29-1|TRBJ1-2|few
CSVAETYGYTF
>13|TRBV19|TRBJ2-7|few
CASSYVSSYEQYF
>17|TRBV5-4|TRBJ2-2|-
CASSPEGLAVNTGELFF
>15|TRBV19|TRBJ1-1|many
CASSIELARNTEAFF
>12|TRBV11-2|TRBJ2-7|-
CASSASRDEQYF
>11|TRBV12-3/TRBV12-4|TRBJ1-1|few
CASSPGQEAFF
>15|TRBV10-2|TRBJ2-5|few
CASSAQTSQHETQYF
>16|TRBV6-5|TRBJ2-1|-
CASSYSGSGRGNEQFF
>13|TRBV6-1|TRBJ2-5|-
CASSERGAETQYF
>13|TRBV19|TRBJ2-1|-
CASTPLIGNEQFF
>15|TRBV2|TRBJ1-3|few
CASSEDGGFSNTIYF
>15|TRBV5-1|TRBJ2-1|many
CASSQAGEYYNEQFF
>12|TRBV5-5|TRBJ2-1|many
CASILSYNEQFF
>12|TRBV3-1|TRBJ1-1|few
CASSQASAEAFF
>13|TRBV11-2|TRBJ2-3|-
CASSLEHTDTQYF
>14|TRBV7-6|TRBJ2-2|-
CASSALGGPGELFF
>13|TRBV29-1|TRBJ2-5|-
CSVEDYREGTQYF
>14|TRBV5-1|TRBJ2-1|many
CASSAKDRRDEQFF
>14|TRBV29-1|TRBJ2-2|few
CSVRAGGRTGELFF
>14|TRBV12-3/TRBV12-4|TRBJ2-3|-
CASSFHIGTDTQYF
>14|TRBV12-3/TRBV12-4|TRBJ1-5|few
CASTSTGGNQPQHF